Sequencing of this T cell receptor (beta chain) was carried out in a study of vaccination and CD4 T cells after COVID-19. General observations from the study: From a median of roughly 21 to 38, SARS-CoV-2-reactive clonotypes increased, though not significantly.

The treatment is: roughly 10-day PBMC culture with coronavirus spike peptide pools or control peptides (ViraFEST assay). ViraFEST sequenced TCRs after peptide-pool expansion of antigen-specific T cells. A note on this clonotype: As yet, its antigen is unknown.

The CDR3 runs 14 residues. Deletions cut 5 bases from V and 4 bases from J, with 13 bases between. Germline CDR1 reads LNHDA; CDR2 reads SQIVND (reference sequence). The Oncomine TCR Beta short-read assay sequenced DNA from cultured CD4+ T cells. Each CDR3 protein gets one entry after TCRdb re-called the PCR reads with MiXCR. The sample consists of 15,000 to 20,000 distinct CDR3 sequences, approximately 68% of them appearing once. The specimen sequenced was CD4+ T cells from blood, cultured in vitro. The chain recombines TRBV19 with TRBJ2-3; perhaps TRBD2 as D (6 bases). The receptor comes from a human donor who had recovered from COVID-19. The CDR3 DNA reads as TGTGCCAGTAGTCCTCGTTTAGCGGCAGATACGCAGTATTTT. It is translated as CASSPRLAADTQYF.